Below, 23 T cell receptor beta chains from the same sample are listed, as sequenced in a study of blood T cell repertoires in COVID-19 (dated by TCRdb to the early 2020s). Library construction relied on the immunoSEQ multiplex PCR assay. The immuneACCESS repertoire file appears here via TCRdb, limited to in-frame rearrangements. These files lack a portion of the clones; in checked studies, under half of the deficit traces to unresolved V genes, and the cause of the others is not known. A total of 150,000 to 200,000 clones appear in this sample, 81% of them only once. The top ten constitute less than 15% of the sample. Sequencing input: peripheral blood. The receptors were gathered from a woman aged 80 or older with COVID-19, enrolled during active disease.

CDR3 protein: CASSLLADYSFERGYTF. In nucleotides, the CDR3 is TGTGCCAGCAGCTTACTGGCGGACTACTCTTTTGAAAGGGGCTACACCTTC. The V call is TRBV7-9, the J call TRBJ1-2; D call uncertain. V shed 2 bases and J shed 8 bases, with 24 bases lying between them. This CDR3 is built from 17 residues. From germline, CDR1 is SEHNR and CDR2 FQNEAQ (reference sequence).

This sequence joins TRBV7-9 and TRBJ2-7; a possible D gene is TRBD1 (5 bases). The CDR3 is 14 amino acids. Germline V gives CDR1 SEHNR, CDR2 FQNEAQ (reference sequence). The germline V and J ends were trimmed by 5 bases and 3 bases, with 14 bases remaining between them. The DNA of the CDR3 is TGTGCCAGCAGCCGACAGTCTTATGGCTACGAGCAGTACTTC. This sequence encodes CASSRQSYGYEQYF. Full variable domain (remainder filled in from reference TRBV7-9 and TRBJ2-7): DTGVSQNPRHKITKRGQNVTFRCDPISEHNRLYWYRQTLGQGPEFLTYFQNEAQLEKSRLLSDRFSAERPKGSFSTLEIQRTEQGDSAMYLCASSRQSYGYEQYFGPGTRLTVT.

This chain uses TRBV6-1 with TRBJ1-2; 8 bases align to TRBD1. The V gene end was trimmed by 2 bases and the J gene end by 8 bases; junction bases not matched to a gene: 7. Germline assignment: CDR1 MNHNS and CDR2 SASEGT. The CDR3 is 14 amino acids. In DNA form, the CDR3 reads TGTGCCAGCAGTGAATTCGGACAGGGACCGGGCTACACCTTC. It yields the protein CASSEFGQGPGYTF.

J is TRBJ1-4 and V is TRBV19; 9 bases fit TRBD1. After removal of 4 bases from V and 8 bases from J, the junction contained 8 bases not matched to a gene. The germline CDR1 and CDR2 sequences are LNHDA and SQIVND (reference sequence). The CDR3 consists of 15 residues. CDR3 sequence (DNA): TGTGCCAGTAGTAACGCCGGGACAGGGCTCGAAAAACTGTTTTTT. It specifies CASSNAGTGLEKLFF.

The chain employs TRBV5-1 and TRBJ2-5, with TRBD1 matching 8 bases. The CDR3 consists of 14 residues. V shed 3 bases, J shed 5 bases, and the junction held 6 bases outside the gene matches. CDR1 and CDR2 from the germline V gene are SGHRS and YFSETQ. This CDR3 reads CASSWGNRGETQYF. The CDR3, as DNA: TGCGCCAGCAGCTGGGGAAACAGGGGGGAGACCCAGTACTTC. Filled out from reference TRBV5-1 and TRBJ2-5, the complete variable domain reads KAGVTQTPRYLIKTRGQQVTLSCSPISGHRSVSWYQQTPGQGLQFLFEYFSETQRNKGNFPGRFSGRQFSNSRSEMNVSTLELGDSALYLCASSWGNRGETQYFGPGTRLLVL.

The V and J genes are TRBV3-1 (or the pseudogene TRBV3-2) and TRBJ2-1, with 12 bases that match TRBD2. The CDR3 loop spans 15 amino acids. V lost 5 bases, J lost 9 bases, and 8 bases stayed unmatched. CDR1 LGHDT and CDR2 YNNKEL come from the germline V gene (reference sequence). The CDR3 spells CASSWVTSGSIEQFF. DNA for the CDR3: TGTGCCAGCAGCTGGGTGACTAGCGGGAGTATTGAGCAGTTCTTC.

Here the CDR3 reads CASSLDRVLTEAFF. In DNA form, the CDR3 reads TGTGCCAGCAGTTTGGACAGGGTTCTAACTGAAGCTTTCTTT. The genes are TRBV7-9 and TRBJ1-1, with 8 bases that match TRBD1. Germline values: CDR1 SEHNR, CDR2 FQNEAQ (reference sequence). This CDR3 spans 14 amino acids. V was pared by 6 bases and J by 5 bases, with 8 bases of the junction left unmatched.

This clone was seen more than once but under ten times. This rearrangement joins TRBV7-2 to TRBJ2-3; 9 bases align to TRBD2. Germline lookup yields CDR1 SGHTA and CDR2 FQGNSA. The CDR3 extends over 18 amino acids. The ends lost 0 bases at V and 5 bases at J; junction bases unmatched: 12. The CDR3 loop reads CASSLARGLAGTRDTQYF. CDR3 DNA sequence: TGTGCCAGCAGCTTAGCGCGGGGGCTAGCGGGAACCAGAGATACGCAGTATTTT. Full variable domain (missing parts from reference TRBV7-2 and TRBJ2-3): GAGVSQSPSNKVTEKGKDVELRCDPISGHTALYWYRQSLGQGLEFLIYFQGNSAPDKSGLPSDRFSAERTGGSVSTLTIQRTQQEDSAVYLCASSLARGLAGTRDTQYFGPGTRLTVL.

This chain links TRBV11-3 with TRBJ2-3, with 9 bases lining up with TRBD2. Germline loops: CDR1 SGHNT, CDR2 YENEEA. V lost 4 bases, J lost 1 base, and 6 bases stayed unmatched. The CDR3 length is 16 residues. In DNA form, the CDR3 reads TGTGCCAGCAGCTCCCCGGCGGGGGGGGGCACAGATACGCAGTATTTT. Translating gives CASSSPAGGGTDTQYF.

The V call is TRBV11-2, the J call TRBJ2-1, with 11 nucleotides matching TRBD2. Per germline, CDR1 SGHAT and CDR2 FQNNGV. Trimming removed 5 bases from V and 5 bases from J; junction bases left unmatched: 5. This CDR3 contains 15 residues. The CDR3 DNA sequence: TGTGCCAGCAGCGATGCACTAGCGGGAGACAATGAGCAGTTCTTC. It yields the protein CASSDALAGDNEQFF.

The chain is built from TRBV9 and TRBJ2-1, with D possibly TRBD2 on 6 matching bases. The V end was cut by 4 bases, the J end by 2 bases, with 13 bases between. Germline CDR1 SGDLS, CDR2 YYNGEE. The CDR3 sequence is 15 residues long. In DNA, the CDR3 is TGTGCCAGCAGCCCTTGGGGGGACCCCTACAATGAGCAGTTCTTC. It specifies CASSPWGDPYNEQFF.

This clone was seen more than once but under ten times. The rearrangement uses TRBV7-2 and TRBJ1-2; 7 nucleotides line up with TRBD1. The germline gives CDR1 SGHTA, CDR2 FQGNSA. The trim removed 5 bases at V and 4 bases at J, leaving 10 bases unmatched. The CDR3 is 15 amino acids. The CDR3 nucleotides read TGTGCCAGCAGCGAGCGGGCCGGGACAGTCTATGGCTACACCTTC. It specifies CASSERAGTVYGYTF.

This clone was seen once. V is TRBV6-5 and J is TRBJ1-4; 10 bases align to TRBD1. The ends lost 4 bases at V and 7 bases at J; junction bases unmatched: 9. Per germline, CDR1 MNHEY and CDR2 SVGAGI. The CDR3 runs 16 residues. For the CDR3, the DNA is TGTGCCAGCAGTTTCACCGGGACAGGGGTCGGTGAAAAACTGTTTTTT. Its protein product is CASSFTGTGVGEKLFF.

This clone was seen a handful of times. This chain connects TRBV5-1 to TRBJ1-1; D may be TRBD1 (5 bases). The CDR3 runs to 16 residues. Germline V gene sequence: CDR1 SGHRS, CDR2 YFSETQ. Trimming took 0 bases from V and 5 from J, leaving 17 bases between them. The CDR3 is CASSLGVGQGATEAFF. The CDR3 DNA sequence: TGCGCCAGCAGCTTGGGTGTGGGGCAAGGGGCGACTGAAGCTTTCTTT.

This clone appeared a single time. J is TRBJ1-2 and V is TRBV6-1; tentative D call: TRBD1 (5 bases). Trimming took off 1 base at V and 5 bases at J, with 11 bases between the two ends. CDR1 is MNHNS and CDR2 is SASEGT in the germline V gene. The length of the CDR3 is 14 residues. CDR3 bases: TGTGCCAGCAGTGAAGGGGTCGGGGGGTATGGCTACACCTTC. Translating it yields CASSEGVGGYGYTF.

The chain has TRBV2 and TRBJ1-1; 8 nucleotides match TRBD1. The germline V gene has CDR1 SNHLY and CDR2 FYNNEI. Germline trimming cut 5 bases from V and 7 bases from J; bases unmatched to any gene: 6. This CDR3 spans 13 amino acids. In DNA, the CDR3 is TGTGCCAGCAGTTACACAGGGGGAGGTGAAGCTTTCTTT. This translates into CASSYTGGGEAFF.

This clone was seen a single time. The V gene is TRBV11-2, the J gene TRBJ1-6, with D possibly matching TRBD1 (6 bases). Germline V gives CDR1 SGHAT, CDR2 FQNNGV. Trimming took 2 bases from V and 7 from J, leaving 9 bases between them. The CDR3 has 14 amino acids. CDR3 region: CASSLQGPNSPLHF. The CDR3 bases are TGTGCCAGCAGCTTACAGGGGCCGAATTCACCCCTCCACTTT.

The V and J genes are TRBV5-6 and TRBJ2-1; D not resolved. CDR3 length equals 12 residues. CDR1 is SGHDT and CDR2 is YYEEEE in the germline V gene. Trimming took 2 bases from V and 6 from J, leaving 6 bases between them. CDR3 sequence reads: CASSFNVNEQFF. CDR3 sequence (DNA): TGTGCCAGCAGCTTTAATGTCAATGAGCAGTTCTTC.

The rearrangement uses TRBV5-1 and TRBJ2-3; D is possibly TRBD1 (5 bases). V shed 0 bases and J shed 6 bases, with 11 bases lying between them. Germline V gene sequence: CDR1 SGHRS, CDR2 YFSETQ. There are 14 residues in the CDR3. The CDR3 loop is CASSLGQLFDTQYF. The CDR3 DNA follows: TGCGCCAGCAGCTTGGGACAGCTTTTCGATACGCAGTATTTT.

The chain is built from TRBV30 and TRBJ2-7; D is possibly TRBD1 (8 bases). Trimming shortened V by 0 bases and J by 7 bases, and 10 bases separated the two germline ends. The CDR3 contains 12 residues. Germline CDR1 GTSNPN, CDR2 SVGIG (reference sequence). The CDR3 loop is CAWSVQGGEQYF. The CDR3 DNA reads TGTGCCTGGAGTGTACAGGGGGGGGAGCAGTACTTC.

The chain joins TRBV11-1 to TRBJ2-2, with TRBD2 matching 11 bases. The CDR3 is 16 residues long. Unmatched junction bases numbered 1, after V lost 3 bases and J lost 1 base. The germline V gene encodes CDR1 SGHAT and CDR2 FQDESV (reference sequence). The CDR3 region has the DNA TGTGCCAGCAGCTTTGGACTAGCGGGGAACACCGGGGAGCTGTTTTTT. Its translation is CASSFGLAGNTGELFF.

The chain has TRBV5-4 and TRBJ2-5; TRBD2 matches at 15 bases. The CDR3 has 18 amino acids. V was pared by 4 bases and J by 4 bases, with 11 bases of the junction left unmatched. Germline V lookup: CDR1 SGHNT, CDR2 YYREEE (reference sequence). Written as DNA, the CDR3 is TGTGCCAGCAGCCCTGGCGGACTAGCGGGAGGGCAAGGAGAGACCCAGTACTTC. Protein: CASSPGGLAGGQGETQYF. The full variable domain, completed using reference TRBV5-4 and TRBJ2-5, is ETGVTQSPTHLIKTRGQQVTLRCSSQSGHNTVSWYQQALGQGPQFIFQYYREEENGRGNFPPRFSGLQFPNYSSELNVNALELDDSALYLCASSPGGLAGGQGETQYFGPGTRLLVL.

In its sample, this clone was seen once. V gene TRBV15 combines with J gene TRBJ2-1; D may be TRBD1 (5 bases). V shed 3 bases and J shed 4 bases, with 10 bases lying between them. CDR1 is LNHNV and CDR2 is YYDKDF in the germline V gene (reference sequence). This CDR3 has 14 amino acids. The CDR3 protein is CATSSAQVYNEQFF. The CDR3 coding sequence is TGTGCCACCAGCAGTGCACAGGTTTACAATGAGCAGTTCTTC. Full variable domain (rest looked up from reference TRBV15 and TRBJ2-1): DAMVIQNPRYQVTQFGKPVTLSCSQTLNHNVMYWYQQKSSQAPKLLFHYYDKDFNNEADTPDNFQSRRPNTSFCFLDIRSPGLGDTAMYLCATSSAQVYNEQFFGPGTRLTVL.